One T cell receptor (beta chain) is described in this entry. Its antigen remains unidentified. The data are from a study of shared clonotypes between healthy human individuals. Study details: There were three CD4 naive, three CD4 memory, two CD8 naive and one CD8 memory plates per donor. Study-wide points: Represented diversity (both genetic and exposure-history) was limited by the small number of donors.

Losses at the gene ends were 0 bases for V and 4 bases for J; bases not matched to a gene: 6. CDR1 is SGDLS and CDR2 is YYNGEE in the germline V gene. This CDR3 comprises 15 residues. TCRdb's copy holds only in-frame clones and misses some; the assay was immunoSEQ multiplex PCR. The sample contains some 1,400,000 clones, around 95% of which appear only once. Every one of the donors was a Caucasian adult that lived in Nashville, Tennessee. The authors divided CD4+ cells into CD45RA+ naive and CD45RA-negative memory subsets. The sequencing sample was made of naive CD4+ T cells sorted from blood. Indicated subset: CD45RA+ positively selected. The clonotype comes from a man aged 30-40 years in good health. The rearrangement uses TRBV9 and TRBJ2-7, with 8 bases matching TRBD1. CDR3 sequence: CASSVATQGAYEQYF. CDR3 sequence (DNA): TGTGCCAGCAGCGTAGCTACTCAGGGGGCTTACGAGCAGTACTTC.